The 28 T cell receptor beta chains below come from one sample, sequenced in a study of low-dose radiotherapy and immunotherapy resistance in tumors. Primers targeting TRAV and TRBV primed first-strand cDNA, covering alpha and beta chains. With a constant-region primer and a V-primer adapter, TCRs were subjected to approximately 20 PCR cycles of amplification. One entry per CDR3 protein, called by TCRdb with MiXCR from the reads. The sample contains roughly 10,000 distinct CDR3 sequences, 65% of which appear only once. These receptor sequences come from a human donor with advanced metastatic prostate, ovarian, gallbladder or colorectal cancer (not recorded which). This table probably holds off-target reads from a library built for another chain.

The sample holds a few counts of this clonotype. The chain joins TRBV28 to TRBJ1-2; D unclear. The ends were cut back, 2 bases at V and 6 bases at J, with 13 bases in the middle. The germline gives CDR1 MDHEN, CDR2 SYDVKM. The CDR3 has 14 amino acids. The CDR3 DNA reads as TGTGCCAGCAGTTTAAGACCCGGTCGGGATGGCTACACCTTC. Translated: CASSLRPGRDGYTF.

The chain joins TRBV28 to TRBJ2-3; weak D call: TRBD2 (6 bases). Germline assignment: CDR1 MDHEN and CDR2 SYDVKM. The germline V and J ends were trimmed by 0 bases and 0 bases, with 7 bases remaining between them. This CDR3 spans 15 amino acids. CDR3 protein: CASSLWGGSTDTQYF. CDR3 DNA: TGTGCCAGCAGTTTATGGGGGGGAAGCACAGATACGCAGTATTTT.

This chain connects TRBV12-3 or TRBV12-4 to TRBJ1-5, with a tentative D call TRBD1 (6 bases). This CDR3 has 16 amino acids. Trimming removed 4 bases at V and 4 bases at J, with 17 bases between. CDR3 amino acids: CASSYAYGQGNQPQHF. The CDR3 nucleotides are TGTGCCAGCAGTTACGCCTATGGGCAGGGGAATCAGCCCCAGCATTTT.

The CDR3 DNA sequence: TGTGCCTGGAGTGTAGACGTGGGGGTGGTTGAAGCTTTCTTT. Protein: CAWSVDVGVVEAFF. This chain connects TRBV30 to TRBJ1-1; D possibly corresponds to TRBD1 (5 bases). The CDR3 is 14 residues long. V was cut by 0 bases and J by 7 bases, with 15 bases left in between. Germline CDR1 is GTSNPN and CDR2 is SVGIG (reference sequence).

CDR3 loop: CASNDPSGIWGEQFF. The CDR3 DNA is TGTGCCAGCAATGACCCTAGCGGGATATGGGGTGAGCAGTTCTTC. This rearrangement joins TRBV2 to TRBJ2-1; 9 bases match TRBD2. Germline assignment: CDR1 SNHLY and CDR2 FYNNEI. V was clipped by 7 bases and J by 9 bases; unmatched bases: 13. This CDR3 region has 15 residues.

The chain couples TRBV4-1 to TRBJ2-1, with 10 bases that match TRBD2. CDR1 and CDR2 (germline): MGHRA, YSYEKL. With 2 bases clipped from V and 2 bases from J, the junction kept 6 bases outside the gene matches. There are 17 residues in the CDR3. The CDR3 DNA sequence: TGCGCCAGCAGCCAATCACCGGGACTAGCGACCTACAATGAGCAGTTCTTC. As protein: CASSQSPGLATYNEQFF.

The V call is TRBV9, the J call TRBJ2-7; D tentatively fits TRBD1 or TRBD2 (5 bases each). The CDR3 loop spans 13 amino acids. Germline loops: CDR1 SGDLS, CDR2 YYNGEE. V lost 0 bases and J lost 6, with 10 bases in between. Here the CDR3 DNA reads TGTGCCAGCAGCGTAGGTGGGGGTTCCGAGCAGTACTTC. Its translation: CASSVGGGSEQYF.

The gene calls are TRBV29-1 and TRBJ2-7; 9 bases map to TRBD1. This CDR3 is built from 14 residues. With 3 bases clipped from V and 4 bases from J, the junction kept 7 bases outside the gene matches. Germline V gives CDR1 SQVTM, CDR2 ANQGSEA. The chain's CDR3 is CSVDNDRGSYEQYF. The DNA of the CDR3 is TGCAGCGTTGATAATGACAGGGGGAGTTACGAGCAGTACTTC.

For this clonotype: Germline and junction disagree at one end, which may indicate a read error. This rearrangement joins TRBV5-3 to TRBJ2-4, with 12 positions matching TRBD2. TRBV5-3 is given ORF status, its function remaining uncertain. This CDR3 has 18 amino acids. This chain's CDR3 is CASSLAGLLAGGPYIQYF. The CDR3 nucleotides read TGTGCCAGCAGCTTGGCCGGGCTTCTAGCGGGAGGGCCCTACATTCAGTACTTC.

The chain links TRBV11-1 to TRBJ2-1, with TRBD2 matching 10 bases. V gave up 0 bases and J gave up 6 bases; unmatched junction bases: 5. The germline gives CDR1 SGHAT, CDR2 FQDESV (reference sequence). There are 16 residues in the CDR3. The CDR3 sequence is CASSLALPSGGNEQFF. The CDR3 bases are TGTGCCAGCAGCTTAGCCCTCCCTAGCGGGGGCAATGAGCAGTTCTTC.

The V call is TRBV11-2, the J call TRBJ2-2, with D perhaps given as TRBD1 or TRBD2 (6 bases each). Trimming left V 3 bases short and J 3 bases short, with 17 bases between. Germline CDR1 and CDR2: SGHAT and FQNNGV. This CDR3 region has 17 residues. The CDR3 coding sequence is TGTGCCAGCAGCTTCTCCGGGGGCGTCTTGGACACCGGGGAGCTGTTTTTT. Amino acid sequence: CASSFSGGVLDTGELFF.

V is TRBV10-3 and J is TRBJ2-2, with TRBD1 as a possible D gene (6 bases). The CDR3 has 15 amino acids. Looked up from germline, CDR1 is ENHRY and CDR2 is SYGVKD. V lost 6 bases and J lost 7, with 18 bases in between. CDR3 residues: CAIRQGRLDGGELFF. The CDR3 bases are TGTGCCATCAGGCAGGGGCGGCTAGACGGCGGGGAGCTGTTTTTT.

This clonotype was counted between two and nine times. This sequence joins TRBV19 and TRBJ1-5; unclear D gene. This CDR3 has 19 residues. Germline-derived CDR1 and CDR2 are LNHDA and SQIVND (reference sequence). With 1 base removed from V and 2 bases from J, the gap between germline ends came to 21 bases. The CDR3 region has the DNA TGTGCCAGTAGTATAGTGTTCCAGCCCATTGGTTCCCGCAATCAGCCCCAGCATTTT. Its translation is CASSIVFQPIGSRNQPQHF. Full variable domain (missing parts from reference TRBV19 and TRBJ1-5): DGGITQSPKYLFRKEGQNVTLSCEQNLNHDAMYWYRQDPGQGLRLIYYSQIVNDFQKGDIAEGYSVSREKKESFPLTVTSAQKNPTAFYLCASSIVFQPIGSRNQPQHFGDGTRLSIL.

The rearrangement uses TRBV5-1 and TRBJ2-1; 11 positions match TRBD2. Germline CDR1 SGHRS, CDR2 YFSETQ. The length of the CDR3 is 16 residues. The V gene end was trimmed by 0 bases and the J gene end by 8 bases; junction bases not matched to a gene: 7. CDR3 sequence: CASSLVAGGRGDEQFF. The DNA of the CDR3 is TGCGCCAGCAGCTTGGTAGCGGGGGGGCGTGGTGATGAGCAGTTCTTC.

In nucleotides, the CDR3 is TGTGCCAGCTCACCCACCAGTGATTCACCCCTCCACTTT. Protein sequence: CASSPTSDSPLHF. This chain connects TRBV18 to TRBJ1-6; D is undetermined. Germline V gene data show CDR1 as KGHSH and CDR2 as LQKENI. This CDR3 is 13 amino acids long. The V gene lost 3 bases and the J gene lost 8 bases, with 8 bases spanning the gap.

This clonotype was detected a few times. The rearrangement uses TRBV4-1 and TRBJ2-1; TRBD2 agrees at 8 bases. The CDR3 has 19 residues. Germline V gene lookup returns CDR1 MGHRA and CDR2 YSYEKL. V dropped 0 bases and J dropped 4; count of bases not matched to a gene: 14. DNA of the CDR3: TGCGCCAGCAGCCAAGATTCGCGTCAGGTAGCGGGGCGATACAATGAGCAGTTCTTC. Translated, it gives CASSQDSRQVAGRYNEQFF.

The chain uses TRBV19 and TRBJ1-2, with TRBD1 as a possible D gene (5 bases). Trimming left V 2 bases short and J 4 bases short, with 14 bases between. Germline CDR1 and CDR2: LNHDA and SQIVND (reference sequence). The CDR3 is 15 residues long. The CDR3 spells CASSIKGRTIYGYTF. DNA of the CDR3: TGTGCCAGTAGTATAAAGGGACGGACAATCTATGGCTACACCTTC.

The chain combines TRBV29-1 with TRBJ1-2; D is uncertain. The CDR3 consists of 12 residues. Trimming took off 3 bases at V and 1 base at J, with 6 bases between the two ends. The V gene's germline CDR1 is SQVTM and CDR2 ANQGSEA. The CDR3 coding sequence is TGCAGCGTTGATCGCAGTAACTATGGCTACACCTTC. Its protein is CSVDRSNYGYTF.

The rearrangement uses TRBV6-2 or TRBV6-3 and TRBJ2-2; a weak D match, TRBD2 (6 bases). Germline V lookup: CDR1 MNHEY, CDR2 SVGEGT. This CDR3 has 18 residues. V shed 2 bases and J shed 0 bases, with 16 bases lying between them. CDR3 amino acids: CASSYPRAGSPNTGELFF. CDR3 nucleotide sequence: TGTGCCAGCAGTTACCCGAGAGCGGGCTCCCCGAACACCGGGGAGCTGTTTTTT.

Only one count was recorded for this clonotype. The J gene is TRBJ2-5, the V gene TRBV21-1. TRBV21-1 is a pseudogene segment. The CDR3 totals 14 residues. The CDR3 DNA sequence: TGTGCCAGCAGCAAAGAACAAGGAAAAGAGACCCAGTACTTC. It encodes CASSKEQGKETQYF.

This chain uses TRBV28 with TRBJ2-7; possible D gene TRBD1, 5 bases. The CDR3 is 14 amino acids. CDR1 and CDR2 (germline): MDHEN, SYDVKM. The V end lost 6 bases, the J end lost 5 bases, and 17 bases lay between the germline ends. The CDR3 loop reads CASSHPQVVNEQYF. The CDR3 DNA reads as TGTGCCAGCAGCCATCCACAGGTCGTAAACGAGCAGTACTTC.

The genes are TRBV4-1 and TRBJ2-2; 8 positions match TRBD2. Germline V gives CDR1 MGHRA, CDR2 YSYEKL. The CDR3 covers 20 residues. J gave up 3 bases and V 6 bases, and 21 bases lay outside the gene matches. The CDR3 nucleotides are TGCGCCAGCAGAGATTCGCTACAGCTTAAGCGGGGGACTTACACCGGGGAGCTGTTTTTT. Protein product: CASRDSLQLKRGTYTGELFF.

This clonotype was seen only a few times. The gene calls are TRBV6-1 and TRBJ2-1; D assignment may be TRBD1 or TRBD2 (6 bases each). The CDR3 covers 15 residues. Trimming took 4 bases from V and 8 from J, leaving 18 bases between them. The germline CDR1 and CDR2 sequences are MNHNS and SASEGT. The CDR3 bases are TGTGCCAGCAGTGTCGCCATTGGGGGGCGGGATGAGCAGTTCTTC. It codes for CASSVAIGGRDEQFF.

This clonotype was seen more than once but under ten times. The chain links TRBV9 to TRBJ2-5; tentative D call: TRBD2 (6 bases). Per germline, CDR1 SGDLS and CDR2 YYNGEE. V lost 0 bases to trimming and J lost 1 base, with 7 bases between them. The CDR3 loop spans 14 amino acids. The CDR3 bases are TGTGCCAGCAGCGTAGCGGAGGGCCAAGAGACCCAGTACTTC. It specifies CASSVAEGQETQYF. The full variable domain, rest sourced from reference TRBV9 and TRBJ2-5, is DSGVTQTPKHLITATGQRVTLRCSPRSGDLSVYWYQQSLDQGLQFLIQYYNGEERAKGNILERFSAQQFPDLHSELNLSSLELGDSALYFCASSVAEGQETQYFGPGTRLLVL.

This chain's CDR3 is CASSIGRGLAGDTDTQYF. CDR3 DNA: TGTGCCAGTAGTATAGGTCGAGGCCTAGCGGGAGACACAGATACGCAGTATTTT. The gene calls are TRBV19 and TRBJ2-3; TRBD2 aligns across 10 bases. The CDR3 consists of 18 residues. The trim removed 1 base at V and 2 bases at J, leaving 9 bases unmatched. Germline assignment: CDR1 LNHDA and CDR2 SQIVND (reference sequence).

This chain uses TRBV20-1 with TRBJ2-7; TRBD1 agrees at 7 bases. V gave up 3 bases and J gave up 0 bases; unmatched junction bases: 8. Per the germline V gene, CDR1 is DFQATT and CDR2 is SNEGSKA (reference sequence). This CDR3 has 15 amino acids. The CDR3 sequence is CSASGQDGSSYEQYF. DNA for the CDR3: TGCAGTGCTAGCGGACAGGATGGGAGCTCCTACGAGCAGTACTTC.

This clonotype came up a few times. V and J are TRBV5-6 and TRBJ2-3; tentative D call: TRBD2 (6 bases). Between the trimmed V and J ends, which lost 4 bases and 2 bases, there was a span of 14 bases. The germline gives CDR1 SGHDT, CDR2 YYEEEE. The CDR3 extends over 15 amino acids. CDR3 region: CASSGVLAVTDTQYF. CDR3 DNA sequence: TGTGCCAGCAGCGGGGTGTTAGCGGTCACAGATACGCAGTATTTT.

V is TRBV10-3 and J is TRBJ2-7, with D possibly TRBD1 on 7 matching bases. This CDR3 spans 14 amino acids. Trimming took off 3 bases at V and 5 bases at J, with 14 bases between the two ends. Germline CDR1 is ENHRY and CDR2 is SYGVKD. CDR3 amino acids: CAISDFRRGDEQYF. CDR3 bases: TGTGCCATCAGTGATTTCCGCAGGGGGGACGAGCAGTACTTC.